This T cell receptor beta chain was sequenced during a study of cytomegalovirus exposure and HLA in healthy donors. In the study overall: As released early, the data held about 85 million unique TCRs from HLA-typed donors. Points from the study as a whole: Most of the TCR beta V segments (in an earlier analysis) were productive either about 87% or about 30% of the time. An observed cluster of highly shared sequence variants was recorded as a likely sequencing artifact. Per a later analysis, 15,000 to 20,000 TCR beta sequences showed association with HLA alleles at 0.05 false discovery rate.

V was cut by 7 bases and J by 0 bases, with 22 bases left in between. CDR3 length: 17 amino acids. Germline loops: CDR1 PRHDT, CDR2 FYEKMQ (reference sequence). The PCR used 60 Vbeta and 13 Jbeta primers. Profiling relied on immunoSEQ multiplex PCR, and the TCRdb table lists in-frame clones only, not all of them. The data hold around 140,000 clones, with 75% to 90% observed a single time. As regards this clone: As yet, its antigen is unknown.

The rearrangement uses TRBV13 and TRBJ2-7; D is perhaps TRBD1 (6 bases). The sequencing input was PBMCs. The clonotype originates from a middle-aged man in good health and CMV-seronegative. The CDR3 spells CASTQGAPGTLSYEQYF. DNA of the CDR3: TGTGCCAGCACCCAAGGTGCCCCCGGGACACTCTCCTACGAGCAGTACTTC.